This TCR beta chain was sequenced during a study of blood T cell repertoires in COVID-19 (dated by TCRdb to 2020 to 2022). At the level of the whole study: Samples covering the acute and convalescent phases of COVID-19 were provided by collaborators in the United States, Italy and Spain. The dataset comprised deeply sampled blood TCRbeta repertoires from subjects exposed to, actively infected with, or recovered from COVID-19. The samples were drawn from the first 160 participants of the ongoing ImmuneRACE study and from over 950 subjects provided by 6 global collaborators. Where available, HLA class I and class II types were obtained from metadata supplied by the sample provider rather than from assay-based typing. The prospective study material was composed of cDNA or gDNA derived from T cells, B-cell-depleted T cells, or PBMCs. Nearly every sample came with metadata listing a de-identified subject ID, COVID-19 status, age in years and sex. The repertoires were released in a freely available public database meant as a resource for research on the immune response to SARS-CoV-2.

Summary of the overall study and its limitations: How much clinical and demographic metadata was included differed by source and by participant, and the metadata was provided uncurated.

The immunoSEQ Assay, a bias-controlled multiplex PCR, was used to amplify TCRbeta CDR3 regions from genomic DNA. The source study handled its data this way. Within the assay, amplification of reference gene primers was used to estimate how many nucleated cells each sample contained. Sequence reads were collapsed and filtered to measure the absolute abundance of every unique TCRbeta CDR3 rearrangement. For each sample, productive Simpson clonality was calculated by taking the square root of Simpson's diversity index across productive rearrangements. TCRdb took this table from immuneACCESS and kept in-frame rearrangements with V and J called. Such tables lack part of the clones; where checked against another copy, unresolved V genes explain under half of the gap, and the rest is unexplained. V, J and clone size derive from that table, while D and trimming were established from the DNA sequence. The sample table holds approximately 210,000 clones, of which 82% were seen once. The ten largest clones capture approximately 12% of the sample.

Collaborating institutions collected whole blood in K2EDTA tubes following their own protocols. Collaborator samples were shipped for TCRbeta analysis as frozen whole blood, isolated PBMCs, or DNA extracted from either sample type. V is shortened by 0 bases, J by 3 bases, and the region joining them spans 18 bases. CDR1 and CDR2 were assigned from the germline V gene (reference sequence) as GTSNPN and SVGIG. The CDR3 holds 16 amino acids from the cysteine to the phenylalanine. Here the CDR3 DNA is all that survives: 48 bases in frame from base 1. On this clone: It lacks a known antigen. Qualities for individual bases were not recorded, and no much larger clone is one base off.

Sequencing input: peripheral blood. The receptor chain draws on TRBV30 and TRBJ2-7; the D gene remains uncertain. The receptor was isolated from a middle-aged woman with acute or convalescent COVID-19. The CDR3 is CAWSVGPYSLNYEQYF. The DNA is TGTGCCTGGAGTGTGGGCCCATACAGCCTCAACTACGAGCAGTACTTC.